Sequencing of this T cell receptor beta chain was carried out in a study of identical twins. Overall study findings and caveats: Sequences that were beta out-of-frame showed weaker excess twin sharing. Insertions were reduced in abundant cord blood beta clonotypes but not in memory repertoires.

Healthy Caucasian individuals made up all the donors. Using its own MiXCR run on the 5' RACE reads, TCRdb lists one record per CDR3 protein. The profile covers 350,000 to 450,000 distinct CDR3 sequences, with about a fifth appearing a single time and less than 15% taken by the ten largest. V was pared by 0 bases and J by 3 bases, with 20 bases between. Per germline, CDR1 DFQATT and CDR2 SNEGSKA (reference sequence). This CDR3 has 17 amino acids. This clonotype was counted between two and nine times. Its antigen is not identified. The chain is built from TRBV20-1 and TRBJ1-2, with a weak D call TRBD1 (5 bases). The sample taken for sequencing was naive T cells sorted from blood. The TCR sequence derives from a man aged 50-60 years in good health. The CDR3 nucleotides are TGCAGTGCTAGAGATGCCGGGGGGACGCAAATGGACTATGGCTACACCTTC. This gives the protein CSARDAGGTQMDYGYTF.